Below are 16 T cell receptor beta chains sequenced from a single sample in a study of T cell changes during pregnancy in multiple sclerosis. The table came from immunoSEQ multiplex PCR; TCRdb's copy has only in-frame clones and leaves some out. Among about 98,000 clones listed, around 90% were seen once. Sequenced material: peripheral blood, taken after pregnancy. These receptors were obtained from a female donor in good health, enrolled as a control in a pregnancy study.

V and J are TRBV30 and TRBJ1-1; 8 bases match TRBD1. J gave up 5 bases and V 2 bases, and 10 bases lay outside the gene matches. The germline CDR1 and CDR2 sequences are GTSNPN and SVGIG (reference sequence). The CDR3 totals 15 residues. The CDR3 spells CAWSYPWTGSTEAFF. The CDR3 DNA reads as TGTGCCTGGAGTTATCCCTGGACAGGGAGTACTGAAGCTTTCTTT.

The chain employs TRBV28 and TRBJ1-4; 8 bases agree with TRBD1. The V gene end was trimmed by 9 bases and the J gene end by 0 bases; junction bases not matched to a gene: 6. From germline, CDR1 is MDHEN and CDR2 SYDVKM. This CDR3 has 15 amino acids. The CDR3 spells CARLRGPTTNEKLFF. In nucleotides, the CDR3 is TGTGCCAGGCTCAGGGGGCCCACAACTAATGAAAAACTGTTTTTT. The entire variable domain, with the rest obtained from reference TRBV28 and TRBJ1-4, is as follows: DVKVTQSSRYLVKRTGEKVFLECVQDMDHENMFWYRQDPGLGLRLIYFSYDVKMKEKGDIPEGYSVSREKKERFSLILESASTNQTSMYLCARLRGPTTNEKLFFGSGTQLSVL.

The chain carries TRBV9 and TRBJ2-2; D is unresolved. This CDR3 is 13 amino acids long. Trimming removed 0 bases at V and 7 bases at J, with 7 bases between. Germline CDR1 and CDR2: SGDLS and YYNGEE. The CDR3 loop is CASSVASGGELFF. The CDR3 region has the DNA TGTGCCAGCAGCGTAGCCTCGGGCGGGGAGCTGTTTTTT.

The V call is TRBV6-5, the J call TRBJ1-1; maybe TRBD1 (5 bases). This CDR3 region has 14 residues. Deletions cut 1 base from V and 7 bases from J, with 13 bases between. Germline V CDR1 and CDR2: MNHEY, SVGAGI. DNA of the CDR3: TGTGCCAGCAGTTACTTGGCTGCGGGGGGTGAAGCTTTCTTT. Residues: CASSYLAAGGEAFF.

The genes are TRBV7-9 and TRBJ2-7, with TRBD2 matching 10 bases. The germline V gene encodes CDR1 SEHNR and CDR2 FQNEAQ (reference sequence). With 3 bases clipped from V and 6 bases from J, the junction kept 11 bases outside the gene matches. This CDR3 spans 16 amino acids. The CDR3 coding sequence is TGTGCCAGCAGCTTGGCTCTAGCGGGGGTTTCAGCCGAGCAGTACTTC. Protein sequence: CASSLALAGVSAEQYF.

This clone was detected only once. This chain connects TRBV6-5 to TRBJ2-3; D is unclear. V lost 2 bases to trimming and J lost 5 bases, with 14 bases between them. The germline V gene encodes CDR1 MNHEY and CDR2 SVGAGI. This CDR3 spans 15 amino acids. The CDR3 is CASSYLKVGGDTQYF. DNA for the CDR3: TGTGCCAGCAGTTACCTGAAGGTTGGCGGAGATACGCAGTATTTT.

The rearrangement links TRBV6-5 to TRBJ1-1; possible D gene TRBD1, 6 bases. Germline lookup yields CDR1 MNHEY and CDR2 SVGAGI. V shed 0 bases and J shed 6 bases, with 8 bases lying between them. The CDR3 extends over 13 amino acids. CDR3 nucleotide sequence: TGTGCCAGCAGTTACTCAACAGGGTCTGAAGCTTTCTTT. This codes for CASSYSTGSEAFF.

This chain links TRBV6-1 with TRBJ2-7; 7 bases are a match to TRBD2. Germline V gives CDR1 MNHNS, CDR2 SASEGT. Unmatched junction bases numbered 24, after V lost 4 bases and J lost 3 bases. The CDR3 has 20 amino acids. Here the CDR3 DNA reads TGTGCCAGCAGTGTACCACCGCTCGGTATAGGGACCCAGCGGGGCTACGAGCAGTACTTC. Protein sequence: CASSVPPLGIGTQRGYEQYF.

This chain uses TRBV7-3 with TRBJ2-3; TRBD2 agrees at 13 bases. The V gene end was trimmed by 5 bases and the J gene end by 4 bases; junction bases not matched to a gene: 6. CDR1 and CDR2 from the germline V gene are SGHTA and FQGTGA. This CDR3 has 16 residues. CDR3 nucleotide sequence: TGTGCCAGCAGCAGGGGACTAGCGGGGAACTCAGATACGCAGTATTTT. It specifies CASSRGLAGNSDTQYF. The full variable domain, in which reference TRBV7-3 and TRBJ2-3 provide the parts outside the CDR3, is GAGVSQTPSNKVTEKGKYVELRCDPISGHTALYWYRQSLGQGPEFLIYFQGTGAADDSGLPNDRFFAVRPEGSVSTLKIQRTERGDSAVYLCASSRGLAGNSDTQYFGPGTRLTVL.

V usage is TRBV2 and J usage is TRBJ1-1, with a tentative D call TRBD1 (5 bases). The CDR3 extends over 14 amino acids. The germline CDR1 and CDR2 sequences are SNHLY and FYNNEI. Between the trimmed V and J ends, which lost 7 bases and 2 bases, there was a span of 14 bases. In DNA, the CDR3 is TGTGCCAGCATCCCAGGGAACTTTAACACTGAAGCTTTCTTT. It yields the protein CASIPGNFNTEAFF.

A note on this clone: A read error may produce the germline difference seen at one junction end. The CDR3 DNA reads TGTGCCAGCAGCATAGCGGGAGGTTCCACAGATACGCAGTATTTT. This codes for CASSIAGGSTDTQYF. This chain uses TRBV7-8 with TRBJ2-3, with 10 bases that match TRBD2. The CDR3 is made up of 15 amino acids. Germline CDR1 is SGHVS and CDR2 is FQNEAQ.

The rearrangement joins TRBV28 to TRBJ2-2; perhaps TRBD1 as D (5 bases). CDR3 size: 17 residues. Germline CDR1 reads MDHEN; CDR2 reads SYDVKM. Trimming took 5 bases from V and 1 from J, leaving 17 bases between them. This CDR3 is CASSTTVFSMNTGELFF. Here the CDR3 DNA reads TGTGCCAGCAGTACGACAGTTTTCAGCATGAACACCGGGGAGCTGTTTTTT. The whole variable domain, filled in from reference TRBV28 and TRBJ2-2, reads DVKVTQSSRYLVKRTGEKVFLECVQDMDHENMFWYRQDPGLGLRLIYFSYDVKMKEKGDIPEGYSVSREKKERFSLILESASTNQTSMYLCASSTTVFSMNTGELFFGEGSRLTVL.

This clone has a single count. The CDR3 coding sequence is TGTGCCAGCAGCCCGACAGGACTAGCAGACGAGCAGTACTTC. Protein: CASSPTGLADEQYF. The gene calls are TRBV28 and TRBJ2-7; 8 nucleotides match TRBD2. The CDR3 loop spans 14 amino acids. The V gene end was trimmed by 6 bases and the J gene end by 5 bases; junction bases not matched to a gene: 9. The germline CDR1 and CDR2 sequences are MDHEN and SYDVKM. Together with reference TRBV28 and TRBJ2-7, the CDR3 gives the full variable domain: DVKVTQSSRYLVKRTGEKVFLECVQDMDHENMFWYRQDPGLGLRLIYFSYDVKMKEKGDIPEGYSVSREKKERFSLILESASTNQTSMYLCASSPTGLADEQYFGPGTRLTVT.

This sequence joins TRBV27 and TRBJ1-6; D not resolved. The ends were cut back, 5 bases at V and 13 bases at J, with 15 bases in the middle. There are 13 residues in the CDR3. Germline CDR1 and CDR2: MNHEY and SMNVEV (reference sequence). This chain's CDR3 is CASSLRPISPLHF. Written as DNA, the CDR3 is TGTGCCAGCAGTCTCAGGCCCATCAGTCCCCTCCACTTT.

The chain carries TRBV6-8 and TRBJ1-2; the D gene is possibly TRBD1 (6 bases). Germline V lookup: CDR1 MNHGY, CDR2 SAAAGT. V lost 5 bases to trimming and J lost 8 bases, with 9 bases between them. This CDR3 region has 11 residues. Here the CDR3 DNA reads TGTGCCAGCAGTCCCCAGGGGGGCTACACCTTC. Its protein is CASSPQGGYTF.

The CDR3 sequence: CASSSRLAGPGGVYNEQFF. Here the CDR3 DNA reads TGTGCCAGCAGCTCCAGACTAGCGGGGCCCGGAGGGGTGTACAATGAGCAGTTCTTC. This chain connects TRBV7-3 to TRBJ2-1; 11 bases line up with TRBD2. This CDR3 is 19 amino acids long. Per the germline V gene, CDR1 is SGHTA and CDR2 is FQGTGA. The ends lost 4 bases at V and 4 bases at J; junction bases unmatched: 15. Full variable domain (outside the CDR3, taken from reference TRBV7-3 and TRBJ2-1): GAGVSQTPSNKVTEKGKYVELRCDPISGHTALYWYRQSLGQGPEFLIYFQGTGAADDSGLPNDRFFAVRPEGSVSTLKIQRTERGDSAVYLCASSSRLAGPGGVYNEQFFGPGTRLTVL.